Listed here are 27 T cell receptor beta chains from one sample, sequenced in a study of vaccination effects on CD4 cells after COVID-19. Ahead of sequencing, the ViraFEST assay grew antigen-specific CD4+ T cells using viral peptide pools. The culture ran for around nine days, and then CD4+ T cells were isolated. Either the mRNA-1273 or the BNT162b2 vaccine was given to participants as two doses. The table came from immunoSEQ multiplex PCR; TCRdb's copy has only in-frame clones and leaves some out. The table lists roughly 41,000 clones, around 74% of them singletons, with around 15% in the top ten. The antigens these receptors bind are not known. The source material was CD4+ T cells from PBMCs cultured with HCoV-OC43 spike peptides, sampled after COVID-19 vaccination. Subset given: HCoV-OC43 spike overlapping peptide pool stimulation. The receptor set was obtained from a human donor who received a COVID-19 vaccine.

The chain uses TRBV4-1 and TRBJ2-3; 7 nucleotides line up with TRBD2. This CDR3 contains 15 residues. Trimming took 5 bases from V and 7 from J; bases not matched to a gene: 12. Per germline, CDR1 MGHRA and CDR2 YSYEKL. CDR3 region: CASSESGLDRNTQYF. In DNA form, the CDR3 reads TGCGCCAGCAGCGAAAGCGGACTAGATCGAAATACGCAGTATTTT.

This clone was seen more than once but under ten times. This chain joins TRBV6-5 and TRBJ2-5; the match to TRBD1 covers 10 bases. CDR3 length: 14 residues. Germline trimming cut 6 bases from V and 5 bases from J; bases unmatched to any gene: 6. Germline assignment: CDR1 MNHEY and CDR2 SVGAGI. CDR3 in DNA: TGTGCCAGCAGGACAGGGGGCCCCGGGGAGACCCAGTACTTC. Residues: CASRTGGPGETQYF.

The V gene is TRBV10-3, the J gene TRBJ1-4, with D possibly TRBD1 on 5 matching bases. V lost 3 bases to trimming and J lost 7 bases, with 12 bases between them. The CDR3 is 14 residues long. Germline V gene data show CDR1 as ENHRY and CDR2 as SYGVKD. The CDR3 is CAISEGAASEKLFF. CDR3 coding DNA: TGTGCCATCAGTGAAGGGGCGGCGTCTGAAAAACTGTTTTTT.

This clone was found a few times. The chain recombines TRBV12-3 or TRBV12-4 with TRBJ2-2; no clear D gene. The germline V and J ends were trimmed by 2 bases and 6 bases, with 1 base remaining between them. There are 11 residues in the CDR3. CDR3 bases: TGTGCCAGCAGTTTATCCGGGGAGCTGTTTTTT. Amino acids: CASSLSGELFF.

The chain employs TRBV12-3 or TRBV12-4 and TRBJ1-1; 7 bases align to TRBD1. The CDR3 totals 13 residues. V was pared by 1 base and J by 10 bases, with 6 bases of the junction left unmatched. DNA of the CDR3: TGTGCCAGCAGTTTAGGGCAGGGGGTTATAGCTTTCTTT. Translated, it gives CASSLGQGVIAFF.

In nucleotides, the CDR3 is TGTGCCAGTAGTTCGGACAGGGCTGGGGCCAACGTCCTGACTTTC. It encodes CASSSDRAGANVLTF. The rearrangement joins TRBV19 to TRBJ2-6, with TRBD1 matching over 8 bases. Germline assignment: CDR1 LNHDA and CDR2 SQIVND (reference sequence). The length of the CDR3 is 15 residues. Unmatched junction bases numbered 2, after V lost 5 bases and J lost 2 bases.

In its sample, this clone was seen a few times. The chain uses TRBV10-1 and TRBJ2-3; no reliable D call. Trimming pared 5 bases from V and 2 bases from J, leaving 11 bases between. CDR3 length: 14 amino acids. Germline V gene lookup returns CDR1 WNHNN and CDR2 SYGVQD (reference sequence). The CDR3 sequence is CASSRGVYTDTQYF. In DNA, the CDR3 is TGCGCCAGCAGTCGTGGGGTTTACACAGATACGCAGTATTTT.

V usage is TRBV5-1 and J usage is TRBJ1-2, with D perhaps TRBD1 (6 bases). The length of the CDR3 is 14 residues. V lost 4 bases to trimming and J lost 8 bases, with 18 bases between them. Germline V gives CDR1 SGHRS, CDR2 YFSETQ. The CDR3 DNA sequence: TGCGCCAGCAGCATACTAGACAGGAGAAGCGGCTACACCTTC. This translates into CASSILDRRSGYTF.

The chain uses TRBV11-2 and TRBJ1-6, with unresolved D. Germline values: CDR1 SGHAT, CDR2 FQNNGV. The CDR3 length is 14 residues. V was clipped by 5 bases and J by 7 bases, with 12 bases between them. The CDR3 protein is CASSPRTGNSPLHF. The CDR3 DNA is TGTGCCAGCAGCCCTCGGACGGGAAATTCACCCCTCCACTTT.

The chain joins TRBV19 to TRBJ2-1, with TRBD1 matching 9 bases. Germline values: CDR1 LNHDA, CDR2 SQIVND (reference sequence). V gave up 6 bases and J gave up 4 bases; unmatched junction bases: 7. The length of the CDR3 is 15 residues. The CDR3 region is CASSLGQGPYNEQFF. The CDR3 DNA follows: TGTGCCAGTAGCCTCGGACAGGGGCCGTACAATGAGCAGTTCTTC.

The rearrangement uses TRBV4-1 and TRBJ2-3, with 8 bases matching TRBD2. The length of the CDR3 is 16 residues. V lost 1 base to trimming and J lost 5 bases; unmatched junction nucleotides: 8. Germline CDR1 MGHRA, CDR2 YSYEKL. CDR3 DNA sequence: TGCGCCAGCAGCCAAGTTACAGCGGGAGAGCTAGATACGCAGTATTTT. Translating it yields CASSQVTAGELDTQYF.

The V gene is TRBV9, the J gene TRBJ2-1, with 9 positions matching TRBD1. Germline CDR1 reads SGDLS; CDR2 reads YYNGEE. The CDR3 has 18 residues. The V segment lost 3 bases and the J segment 1 base; nucleotides outside the gene matches: 11. The CDR3 is CASSGRDRVLGSYNEQFF. CDR3 nucleotides: TGTGCCAGCAGCGGCCGGGACAGGGTTTTAGGATCCTACAATGAGCAGTTCTTC.

This clone was seen only once. The gene calls are TRBV10-3 and TRBJ2-7, with a possible D match to TRBD2 (5 bases). Germline V gene sequence: CDR1 ENHRY, CDR2 SYGVKD. CDR3 length: 14 residues. Trimming removed 3 bases at V and 7 bases at J, with 16 bases between. The CDR3 loop is CAISEIGPPGEQYF. The CDR3 DNA follows: TGTGCCATCAGTGAAATTGGACCCCCGGGGGAGCAGTACTTC.

This chain joins TRBV6-1 and TRBJ2-7; 12 bases line up with TRBD2. The germline V gene encodes CDR1 MNHNS and CDR2 SASEGT. With V trimmed by 2 bases and J by 9 bases, 14 bases remained unmatched. This CDR3 spans 17 amino acids. The CDR3 sequence is CASSEKMGLAGGPVQYF. The CDR3 coding sequence is TGTGCCAGCAGTGAAAAGATGGGGCTAGCGGGAGGGCCGGTGCAGTACTTC.

The rearrangement links TRBV2 to TRBJ2-7; TRBD2 might be the D (6 bases). This CDR3 spans 13 amino acids. Per the germline V gene, CDR1 is SNHLY and CDR2 is FYNNEI. The V end was cut by 6 bases, the J end by 2 bases, with 11 bases between. CDR3 coding DNA: TGTGCCAGCAGGCGGACTACCGCCTACGAGCAGTACTTC. Protein product: CASRRTTAYEQYF.

V gene TRBV5-1 combines with J gene TRBJ2-4, with 8 bases lining up with TRBD1. Germline trimming cut 4 bases from V and 0 bases from J; bases unmatched to any gene: 9. CDR3 length: 17 amino acids. Germline V lookup: CDR1 SGHRS, CDR2 YFSETQ. The CDR3 protein is CASSPAGGEIAKNIQYF. The CDR3 coding sequence is TGCGCCAGCAGCCCAGCAGGGGGCGAGATAGCCAAAAACATTCAGTACTTC.

This clone was counted a single time. The chain links TRBV11-2 to TRBJ2-6; 7 nucleotides match TRBD1. The length of the CDR3 is 15 residues. With V trimmed by 3 bases and J by 2 bases, 1 base remained unmatched. Germline CDR1 and CDR2: SGHAT and FQNNGV. The CDR3 loop is CASSFQGAGANVLTF. The CDR3 nucleotides are TGTGCCAGCAGCTTCCAGGGGGCTGGGGCCAACGTCCTGACTTTC.

In its sample, this clone was seen a few times. V usage is TRBV27 and J usage is TRBJ2-2; 8 bases fit TRBD2. The CDR3 spans 14 residues. V shed 0 bases, J shed 8 bases, and the junction held 2 bases outside the gene matches. CDR1 and CDR2 (germline): MNHEY, SMNVEV (reference sequence). CDR3 sequence (DNA): TGTGCCAGCAGTTTATCCCGACTAGCGGGGGAGCTGTTTTTT. As protein: CASSLSRLAGELFF.

The chain links TRBV3-1 (or the pseudogene TRBV3-2) to TRBJ1-5; no definite D call. CDR1 is LGHDT and CDR2 is YNNKEL in the germline V gene (reference sequence). CDR3 length: 15 amino acids. V was shortened by 0 bases and J by 3 bases, with 9 bases between the two germline ends. CDR3 loop: CASSQDADANQPQHF. The CDR3 bases are TGTGCCAGCAGCCAAGACGCCGACGCCAATCAGCCCCAGCATTTT.

The genes are TRBV18 and TRBJ2-3, with D possibly being TRBD1 or TRBD2 (6 bases each). Germline V gene lookup returns CDR1 KGHSH and CDR2 LQKENI. CDR3 size: 16 residues. V dropped 0 bases and J dropped 4 bases, with 14 bases sitting between them. As DNA, the CDR3 is TGTGCCAGCTCACCACCGAACGGGGGCAACGCAGATACGCAGTATTTT. Protein sequence: CASSPPNGGNADTQYF.

J is TRBJ1-1 and V is TRBV14; no definite D call. Looked up from germline, CDR1 is SGHDN and CDR2 is FVKESK. The CDR3 loop spans 13 amino acids. Trimming took 1 base from V and 4 from J, leaving 7 bases between them. CDR3 region: CASSQAGGTEAFF. CDR3 DNA sequence: TGTGCCAGCAGCCAAGCCGGAGGCACTGAAGCTTTCTTT.

CDR3 sequence (DNA): TGTGCCAGCAGCTTAGACAGGGGGAACACTGAAGCTTTCTTT. This codes for CASSLDRGNTEAFF. The chain couples TRBV7-9 to TRBJ1-1, with TRBD1 matching 7 bases. The trim removed 1 base at V and 1 base at J, leaving 0 bases unmatched. This CDR3 is 14 amino acids long. Germline-derived CDR1 and CDR2 are SEHNR and FQNEAQ (reference sequence).

The rearrangement uses TRBV19 and TRBJ2-3; 10 bases are a match to TRBD2. Trimming cost V 3 bases and J 6 bases; bases outside gene matches: 6. From germline, CDR1 is LNHDA and CDR2 SQIVND (reference sequence). The CDR3 totals 15 residues. The CDR3 here is CASSISSGSGDTQYF. The CDR3 DNA is TGTGCCAGTAGTATCTCTAGCGGGAGTGGGGATACGCAGTATTTT.

The J gene is TRBJ2-2, the V gene TRBV3-1 (or the pseudogene TRBV3-2); possible D gene TRBD2, 5 bases. V shed 4 bases and J shed 2 bases, with 11 bases lying between them. There are 15 residues in the CDR3. The germline CDR1 and CDR2 sequences are LGHDT and YNNKEL (reference sequence). The CDR3 is CASSLLAANTGELFF. CDR3 in DNA: TGTGCCAGCAGCCTCCTAGCAGCTAACACCGGGGAGCTGTTTTTT.

This sequence joins TRBV6-5 and TRBJ1-5, with D hard to call. The germline CDR1 and CDR2 sequences are MNHEY and SVGAGI. The CDR3 totals 15 residues. V dropped 0 bases and J dropped 0 bases, with 6 bases sitting between them. Written as DNA, the CDR3 is TGTGCCAGCAGTTACTCCGGAGGTAGCAATCAGCCCCAGCATTTT. This gives the protein CASSYSGGSNQPQHF.

J is TRBJ1-2 and V is TRBV3-1 (or the pseudogene TRBV3-2); a weak D match, TRBD1 (6 bases). The CDR3 contains 14 residues. Germline V gene sequence: CDR1 LGHDT, CDR2 YNNKEL (reference sequence). V gave up 0 bases and J gave up 8 bases, with 13 bases separating them. The CDR3 coding sequence is TGTGCCAGCAGCCAAGATATCGGGACAAAGGGCTACACCTTC. Its protein product is CASSQDIGTKGYTF.

V and J are TRBV2 and TRBJ2-6; D call uncertain. The germline V gene has CDR1 SNHLY and CDR2 FYNNEI. Trimming pared 3 bases from V and 4 bases from J, leaving 4 bases between. CDR3 length: 13 amino acids. CDR3 in DNA: TGTGCCAGCAGTGAGGAGGGGGCCAACGTCCTGACTTTC. Translated: CASSEEGANVLTF.